These 21 T cell receptor beta chains originate from one sample sequenced in a study of cytomegalovirus exposure and HLA in healthy donors. PCR employed 60 Vbeta and 13 Jbeta primers. Data came from immunoSEQ multiplex PCR; TCRdb stores just in-frame clones and leaves some out. The data show 120,000 or so clones, with under 12% seen just once and 4.6% held by the top ten. The material sequenced was PBMCs. The receptors derive from a woman younger than 35 in good health and CMV-seropositive.

This rearrangement joins TRBV18 to TRBJ2-7, with D perhaps TRBD1 (5 bases). The V end lost 6 bases, the J end lost 1 base, and 16 bases lay between the germline ends. Germline V gene lookup returns CDR1 KGHSH and CDR2 LQKENI. The CDR3 contains 15 residues. Here the CDR3 DNA reads TGTGCCAGCTCGCAATCGACAGCACTTTCCTACGAGCAGTACTTC. It encodes CASSQSTALSYEQYF. Looking up the rest from reference TRBV18 and TRBJ2-7 gives the full variable domain: NAGVMQNPRHLVRRRGQEARLRCSPMKGHSHVYWYRQLPEEGLKFMVYLQKENIIDESGMPKERFSAEFPKEGPSILRIQQVVRGDSAAYFCASSQSTALSYEQYFGPGTRLTVT.

This clone came up a few times. V gene TRBV19 combines with J gene TRBJ2-2; 7 nucleotides match TRBD2. With V trimmed by 3 bases and J by 4 bases, 5 bases remained unmatched. CDR3 size: 15 residues. Germline V gives CDR1 LNHDA, CDR2 SQIVND (reference sequence). The CDR3 spells CASSIVSGGTGELFF. For the CDR3, the DNA is TGTGCCAGTAGTATCGTCTCGGGGGGCACCGGGGAGCTGTTTTTT. Combining the CDR3 with reference TRBV19 and TRBJ2-2 gives the whole variable domain DGGITQSPKYLFRKEGQNVTLSCEQNLNHDAMYWYRQDPGQGLRLIYYSQIVNDFQKGDIAEGYSVSREKKESFPLTVTSAQKNPTAFYLCASSIVSGGTGELFFGEGSRLTVL.

There are a few counts of this clone. The J gene is TRBJ2-7, the V gene TRBV19; 8 nucleotides line up with TRBD2. The CDR3 contains 14 residues. Per germline, CDR1 LNHDA and CDR2 SQIVND (reference sequence). V lost 3 bases and J lost 4; bases outside the gene matches: 5. CDR3 nucleotide sequence: TGTGCCAGTAGTATCACGAGCGGGAGTTACGAGCAGTACTTC. Translating gives CASSITSGSYEQYF. The full variable domain, in which reference TRBV19 and TRBJ2-7 provide the parts outside the CDR3, is DGGITQSPKYLFRKEGQNVTLSCEQNLNHDAMYWYRQDPGQGLRLIYYSQIVNDFQKGDIAEGYSVSREKKESFPLTVTSAQKNPTAFYLCASSITSGSYEQYFGPGTRLTVT.

This clone was seen only a few times. The rearrangement joins TRBV9 to TRBJ2-3; D might be TRBD1 (6 bases). Deletions cut 0 bases from V and 2 bases from J, with 13 bases between. CDR3 length equals 16 residues. Germline V gene lookup returns CDR1 SGDLS and CDR2 YYNGEE. CDR3 in DNA: TGTGCCAGCAGCGTAGGCGGCAGGGGCCCCACAGATACGCAGTATTTT. It yields the protein CASSVGGRGPTDTQYF.

This chain links TRBV5-1 with TRBJ2-7, with TRBD2 matching 10 bases. V gave up 0 bases and J gave up 6 bases; unmatched junction bases: 6. The CDR3 has 15 residues. From germline, CDR1 is SGHRS and CDR2 YFSETQ. CDR3 coding DNA: TGCGCCAGCAGCTTGGATGGGCTAGCGGGAGTCGAGCAGTACTTC. As protein: CASSLDGLAGVEQYF.

The chain has TRBV6-5 and TRBJ2-1, with 8 bases fitting TRBD2. The CDR3 has 14 residues. With 5 bases clipped from V and 2 bases from J, the junction kept 2 bases outside the gene matches. Per the germline V gene, CDR1 is MNHEY and CDR2 is SVGAGI. CDR3 amino acids: CASSKLAAYNEQFF. As DNA, the CDR3 is TGTGCCAGCAGTAAACTAGCGGCCTACAATGAGCAGTTCTTC.

This chain joins TRBV18 and TRBJ2-1; D perhaps matches TRBD2 (7 bases). V dropped 5 bases and J dropped 9 bases, with 14 bases sitting between them. The CDR3 is 13 residues long. From germline, CDR1 is KGHSH and CDR2 LQKENI. The CDR3 sequence is CASSASGGREQFF. The CDR3 nucleotides are TGTGCCAGCTCAGCCTCGGGGGGCCGTGAGCAGTTCTTC.

This clone was found a few times. The chain is built from TRBV7-6 and TRBJ2-2; 10 bases are shared with TRBD2. The length of the CDR3 is 19 residues. In germline, CDR1 is SGHVS, CDR2 FNYEAQ. The V and J ends lost 2 bases and 6 bases, in that order; junction bases with no gene match: 15. The CDR3 sequence is CASSLLTGLAVRLAGELFF. DNA of the CDR3: TGTGCCAGCAGCTTATTAACCGGACTAGCGGTTAGGTTGGCCGGGGAGCTGTTTTTT. Full variable domain (missing parts from reference TRBV7-6 and TRBJ2-2): GAGVSQSPRYKVTKRGQDVALRCDPISGHVSLYWYRQALGQGPEFLTYFNYEAQQDKSGLPNDRFSAERPEGSISTLTIQRTEQRDSAMYRCASSLLTGLAVRLAGELFFGEGSRLTVL.

This clone was found a few times. The CDR3 region has the DNA TGTGCCAGTAGGCAGGGTGAAGCTTTCTTT. Residues: CASRQGEAFF. This chain links TRBV19 with TRBJ1-1; possible D gene TRBD1, 5 bases. Germline CDR1 reads LNHDA; CDR2 reads SQIVND (reference sequence). The germline V and J ends were trimmed by 6 bases and 7 bases, with 6 bases remaining between them. The CDR3 covers 10 residues.

The chain combines TRBV6-1 with TRBJ1-2; the match to TRBD1 covers 9 bases. Germline V CDR1 and CDR2: MNHNS, SASEGT. This CDR3 contains 13 residues. The ends lost 6 bases at V and 6 bases at J; junction bases unmatched: 5. In DNA, the CDR3 is TGTGCCAGCAGAGCCGGACAGGGGAATGGCTACACCTTC. Protein: CASRAGQGNGYTF.

The chain links TRBV11-2 to TRBJ2-1; 10 bases map to TRBD2. The junction had 4 bases not matched to a gene; V was cut back by 4 bases and J by 4 bases. The CDR3 consists of 15 residues. Per germline, CDR1 SGHAT and CDR2 FQNNGV. The CDR3 DNA reads TGTGCCAGCAGCTCACTAGCGGGAAGGTACAATGAGCAGTTCTTC. Protein product: CASSSLAGRYNEQFF.

The J gene is TRBJ2-1, the V gene TRBV4-1, with 10 bases lining up with TRBD2. This CDR3 is 15 amino acids long. Germline-derived CDR1 and CDR2 are MGHRA and YSYEKL. J lost 4 bases, V lost 2 bases, and 2 bases had no gene match. The chain's CDR3 is CASSQWTSGYNEQFF. The CDR3 nucleotides read TGCGCCAGCAGCCAATGGACTAGCGGATACAATGAGCAGTTCTTC.

The genes are TRBV28 and TRBJ2-7; D uncertain. The germline V and J ends were trimmed by 6 bases and 3 bases, with 18 bases remaining between them. Germline V gene lookup returns CDR1 MDHEN and CDR2 SYDVKM. The CDR3 contains 15 residues. The CDR3 bases are TGTGCCAGCAGCCCTCTGATGGGCAGCTACTACGAGCAGTACTTC. Its translation: CASSPLMGSYYEQYF.

The V call is TRBV11-3, the J call TRBJ1-2, with D unclear. Per the germline V gene, CDR1 is SGHNT and CDR2 is YENEEA. The CDR3 is 13 residues long. Trimming removed 3 bases at V and 5 bases at J, with 10 bases between. The CDR3 sequence: CASSLANSYGYTF. The CDR3 region has the DNA TGTGCCAGCAGCTTGGCCAACAGTTATGGCTACACCTTC. The variable domain in full, completed from reference TRBV11-3 and TRBJ1-2, reads EAGVVQSPRYKIIEKKQPVAFWCNPISGHNTLYWYLQNLGQGPELLIRYENEEAVDDSQLPKDRFSAERLKGVDSTLKIQPAELGDSAVYLCASSLANSYGYTFGSGTRLTVV.

The chain links TRBV9 to TRBJ2-3, with 9 nucleotides matching TRBD2. Trimming took 0 bases from V and 2 from J; bases not matched to a gene: 1. Germline-derived CDR1 and CDR2 are SGDLS and YYNGEE. The CDR3 is 15 amino acids. The CDR3 coding sequence is TGTGCCAGCAGCGTAGTAGCGGGAGTCACAGATACGCAGTATTTT. Protein product: CASSVVAGVTDTQYF.

V and J are TRBV7-3 and TRBJ2-3; a possible D gene is TRBD1 (6 bases). V was shortened by 5 bases and J by 2 bases, with 17 bases between the two germline ends. There are 16 residues in the CDR3. From germline, CDR1 is SGHTA and CDR2 FQGTGA. CDR3 bases: TGTGCCAGCAGCCCACAACTAACAGGGACCACAGATACGCAGTATTTT. Translated: CASSPQLTGTTDTQYF. The variable domain in full, with the rest retrieved from reference TRBV7-3 and TRBJ2-3, is GAGVSQTPSNKVTEKGKYVELRCDPISGHTALYWYRQSLGQGPEFLIYFQGTGAADDSGLPNDRFFAVRPEGSVSTLKIQRTERGDSAVYLCASSPQLTGTTDTQYFGPGTRLTVL.

The chain employs TRBV7-9 and TRBJ2-3; TRBD2 matches 12 bases. The CDR3 runs to 16 residues. Germline V gene lookup returns CDR1 SEHNR and CDR2 FQNEAQ (reference sequence). After removal of 5 bases from V and 3 bases from J, the junction contained 6 bases not matched to a gene. The CDR3 loop reads CASSPTSGRLTDTQYF. The CDR3, as DNA: TGTGCCAGCAGCCCCACTAGCGGGAGGCTTACAGATACGCAGTATTTT. Drawing the rest from reference TRBV7-9 and TRBJ2-3, the complete variable domain is DTGVSQNPRHKITKRGQNVTFRCDPISEHNRLYWYRQTLGQGPEFLTYFQNEAQLEKSRLLSDRFSAERPKGSFSTLEIQRTEQGDSAMYLCASSPTSGRLTDTQYFGPGTRLTVL.

The rearrangement uses TRBV28 and TRBJ2-4; D may be TRBD2 (5 bases). CDR1 is MDHEN, CDR2 SYDVKM, per germline. This CDR3 is 16 amino acids long. The V end lost 8 bases, the J end lost 1 base, and 18 bases lay between the germline ends. The CDR3 region is CASLPGGWRAKNIQYF. CDR3 DNA: TGTGCCAGCCTCCCTGGTGGGTGGAGGGCCAAAAACATTCAGTACTTC.

The chain is built from TRBV19 and TRBJ2-1; the D is unclear. CDR1 and CDR2 (germline): LNHDA, SQIVND (reference sequence). The CDR3 has 13 amino acids. V gave up 6 bases and J gave up 0 bases, with 6 bases separating them. The CDR3 DNA follows: TGTGCCAGTAGCTACCGCTCCTACAATGAGCAGTTCTTC. As protein: CASSYRSYNEQFF.

This clone was observed a few times. The chain combines TRBV28 with TRBJ1-2; 10 bases are shared with TRBD1. The germline gives CDR1 MDHEN, CDR2 SYDVKM. This CDR3 region has 15 residues. Trimming cost V 5 bases and J 6 bases; bases outside gene matches: 9. The CDR3 loop reads CASSPRDRGIDGYTF. The CDR3 DNA follows: TGTGCCAGCAGTCCCCGGGACAGGGGAATCGATGGCTACACCTTC.

This clone showed up just a few times. The CDR3 sequence is CASRDTTLSSYNEQFF. The CDR3 DNA reads as TGTGCCAGCAGAGATACGACACTTAGCTCCTACAATGAGCAGTTCTTC. This rearrangement joins TRBV28 to TRBJ2-1, with unresolved D. The CDR3 covers 16 residues. V was shortened by 6 bases and J by 0 bases, with 15 bases between the two germline ends. Germline V gene lookup returns CDR1 MDHEN and CDR2 SYDVKM.